These T cell receptor beta chains were read from a single sample in a study of T-cell reconstitution after alpha-beta-depleted transplantation in children. TCRdb called the PCR reads again in MiXCR, with one record for every CDR3 protein. The sample lists about 200,000 distinct CDR3 sequences; roughly 14% were seen once. Sequencing was performed on PBMCs from the stem cell graft donor, taken from the stem cell graft. All receptors derive from a human donor who donated a stem cell graft to a child with acute lymphoblastic leukemia. Each CDR3 is given with its conserved first and last residue. Fields, in order: CDR3 DNA, CDR3 protein, J gene, D gene, clone size, V gene. The D gene is left open where the match is weak. A row's size may be missing; if present it is once, few, many or a size class.

CDR3 DNA: TGCAGTGCTAGCAGGACGGGACTAATCAATGAGCAGTTCTTC
CDR3 protein: CSASRTGLINEQFF
J gene: TRBJ2-1
D gene: TRBD2
clone size: many
V gene: TRBV20-1

CDR3 DNA: TGCGCCAGCAGCTTGGCCCAGCGGAGCGACAATGAGCAGTTCTTC
CDR3 protein: CASSLAQRSDNEQFF
J gene: TRBJ2-1
D gene: NA
clone size: many
V gene: TRBV5-1

CDR3 DNA: TGTGCCAGCAGTGACAACGCGGGATACGAGCAGTACTTC
CDR3 protein: CASSDNAGYEQYF
J gene: TRBJ2-7
D gene: NA
clone size: many
V gene: TRBV6-4

CDR3 DNA: TGTGCCAGCAGCCCCACATACCCCCTAGCCATCGTGAACAATGAGCAGTTCTTC
CDR3 protein: CASSPTYPLAIVNNEQFF
J gene: TRBJ2-1
D gene: NA
clone size: many
V gene: TRBV7-9

CDR3 DNA: TGCGCCAGCCAGCCGGGACTAGCGGGAGTAGGTGAGCAGTTCTTC
CDR3 protein: CASQPGLAGVGEQFF
J gene: TRBJ2-1
D gene: TRBD2
clone size: many
V gene: TRBV5-1

CDR3 DNA: TGCGCCAGCAGCTTGACAGGGGGCGTAACTAATGAAAAACTGTTTTTT
CDR3 protein: CASSLTGGVTNEKLFF
J gene: TRBJ1-4
D gene: TRBD1
clone size: NA
V gene: TRBV5-1

CDR3 DNA: TGTGCCAGCCCCTACTGGCGGATAACCTACGAGCAGTACTTC
CDR3 protein: CASPYWRITYEQYF
J gene: TRBJ2-7
D gene: NA
clone size: NA
V gene: TRBV21-1

CDR3 DNA: TGCAGCGCGCAGGGGTCTTGGTCAACCGGGGAGCTGTTTTTT
CDR3 protein: CSAQGSWSTGELFF
J gene: TRBJ2-2
D gene: NA
clone size: many
V gene: TRBV29-1

CDR3 DNA: TGTGCCAGCACCCCTCTCAACTACGAGCAGTACTTC
CDR3 protein: CASTPLNYEQYF
J gene: TRBJ2-7
D gene: NA
clone size: many
V gene: TRBV5-4

CDR3 DNA: TGCAGTGCTAGAGCAGGGGAACTTGATTACAATGAGCAGTTCTTC
CDR3 protein: CSARAGELDYNEQFF
J gene: TRBJ2-1
D gene: NA
clone size: many
V gene: TRBV20-1